Listed here are 26 T cell receptor beta chains from one sample, sequenced in a study of blood T cell repertoires in COVID-19. Produced via immunoSEQ multiplex PCR; TCRdb's table is partial and in-frame only. The sample yields around 100,000 clones, 75% to 90% seen once. Specimen: peripheral blood. All receptors derive from a human donor in a cohort sampled during active COVID-19.

The rearrangement links TRBV7-2 to TRBJ2-3, with D unclear. CDR1 is SGHTA, CDR2 FQGNSA, per germline. The CDR3 is 15 residues long. Trimming shortened V by 5 bases and J by 2 bases, and 14 bases separated the two germline ends. The CDR3 region is CASSPPLATTDTQYF. In nucleotides, the CDR3 is TGTGCCAGCAGCCCCCCGTTGGCCACCACAGATACGCAGTATTTT.

This chain joins TRBV7-6 and TRBJ1-4; D perhaps matches TRBD1 (6 bases). There are 18 residues in the CDR3. CDR1 is SGHVS and CDR2 is FNYEAQ in the germline V gene. V was pared by 1 base and J by 7 bases, with 22 bases between. The chain's CDR3 is CASSLGTAEGVFGEKLFF. The DNA for the CDR3 is TGTGCCAGCAGCTTAGGGACCGCAGAGGGGGTATTTGGTGAAAAACTGTTTTTT.

The chain combines TRBV19 with TRBJ1-2; no firm D call. Trimming shortened V by 7 bases and J by 4 bases, and 13 bases separated the two germline ends. The CDR3 extends over 13 amino acids. CDR1 and CDR2 from the germline V gene are LNHDA and SQIVND (reference sequence). The chain's CDR3 is CASKRESSYGYTF. The CDR3 nucleotides are TGTGCCAGTAAACGGGAATCGAGCTATGGCTACACCTTC.

V usage is TRBV13 and J usage is TRBJ1-4; no clear D. Trimming removed 5 bases from V and 0 bases from J, with 7 bases in between. CDR1 and CDR2 from the germline V gene are PRHDT and FYEKMQ (reference sequence). CDR3 length equals 14 residues. This chain's CDR3 is CASSLRATNEKLFF. CDR3 DNA: TGTGCCAGCAGCCTCCGGGCAACTAATGAAAAACTGTTTTTT.

This clone was detected only a few times. The chain links TRBV30 to TRBJ1-5, with D tentatively TRBD1 (6 bases). The CDR3 is made up of 13 amino acids. V lost 1 base and J 2 bases, leaving 6 bases between the germline ends. The germline V gene has CDR1 GTSNPN and CDR2 SVGIG (reference sequence). DNA of the CDR3: TGTGCCTGGAGTGACAGGGGCAATCAGCCCCAGCATTTT. Its protein product is CAWSDRGNQPQHF.

This clone has just one count. The CDR3 DNA is TGTGCCAGCAGCCGGCGGGGACAGGGGACCGGGGAGCTGTTTTTT. It is translated as CASSRRGQGTGELFF. The chain is built from TRBV16 and TRBJ2-2; TRBD1 matches at 10 bases. Trimming took 4 bases from V and 5 from J; bases not matched to a gene: 4. This CDR3 is built from 15 residues. Germline assignment: CDR1 KGHSY and CDR2 FQNENV. The variable domain in full, with the rest retrieved from reference TRBV16 and TRBJ2-2, is GEEVAQTPKHLVRGEGQKAKLYCAPIKGHSYVFWYQQVLKNEFKFLISFQNENVFDETGMPKERFSAKCLPNSPCSLEIQATKLEDSAVYFCASSRRGQGTGELFFGEGSRLTVL.

The rearrangement joins TRBV6-5 to TRBJ1-6; TRBD1 is a possible D gene (5 bases). The CDR3 is made up of 16 amino acids. In germline, CDR1 is MNHEY, CDR2 SVGAGI. V dropped 2 bases and J dropped 7 bases, with 15 bases sitting between them. This CDR3 is CASSYAGTKANSPLHF. CDR3 coding DNA: TGTGCCAGCAGTTACGCCGGGACTAAAGCAAATTCACCCCTCCACTTT.

The chain is built from TRBV5-1 and TRBJ1-1; D is perhaps TRBD1 (5 bases). Germline V CDR1 and CDR2: SGHRS, YFSETQ. The germline V and J ends were trimmed by 2 bases and 7 bases, with 12 bases remaining between them. The length of the CDR3 is 13 residues. CDR3 loop: CASSLPGVGEAFF. CDR3 nucleotide sequence: TGCGCCAGCAGCTTACCGGGGGTCGGTGAAGCTTTCTTT.

The rearrangement uses TRBV9 and TRBJ1-3; 7 bases agree with TRBD1. This CDR3 spans 16 amino acids. The J segment lost 0 bases and the V segment lost 4 bases, leaving 7 bases of the junction unmatched. Germline V gene lookup returns CDR1 SGDLS and CDR2 YYNGEE. The CDR3 protein is CASSTGDSISGNTIYF. The CDR3 DNA reads as TGTGCCAGCAGCACGGGGGACAGTATCTCTGGAAACACCATATATTTT.

This clone came up once. This chain joins TRBV19 and TRBJ1-2; D gene ambiguous. The CDR3 loop spans 13 amino acids. In germline, CDR1 is LNHDA, CDR2 SQIVND (reference sequence). The V and J ends lost 2 bases and 8 bases respectively, with 12 bases between them. CDR3 sequence reads: CASSIPRPGGYTF. Here the CDR3 DNA reads TGTGCCAGTAGTATACCCAGGCCTGGGGGCTACACCTTC.

This chain links TRBV5-1 with TRBJ1-6; TRBD1 matches 7 bases. Germline CDR1 is SGHRS and CDR2 is YFSETQ. V trimming: 3 bases; J trimming: 10 bases; junction bases outside the gene matches: 19. This CDR3 contains 18 residues. The DNA for the CDR3 is TGCGCCAGCAGCTACTTTGGCCCGGAAACCGGGACAGAATCACCCCTCCACTTT. The encoded protein is CASSYFGPETGTESPLHF.

The V gene is TRBV4-3, the J gene TRBJ2-7, with 8 bases identical to TRBD2. The V and J ends lost 1 base and 2 bases, in that order; junction bases with no gene match: 4. The CDR3 contains 15 residues. Germline assignment: CDR1 LGHNA and CDR2 YSLEER. DNA for the CDR3: TGCGCCAGCAGCCAAGGGGGTAGCGGGGCCTACGAGCAGTACTTC. Translation gives CASSQGGSGAYEQYF.

The chain uses TRBV10-3 and TRBJ2-1; D not resolved. Per the germline V gene, CDR1 is ENHRY and CDR2 is SYGVKD. The CDR3 consists of 19 residues. V was shortened by 2 bases and J by 4 bases, with 24 bases between the two germline ends. The CDR3 sequence: CAISEPPTSGSPGYNEQFF. Written as DNA, the CDR3 is TGTGCCATCAGTGAGCCCCCAACCTCGGGTAGTCCCGGGTACAATGAGCAGTTCTTC.

This clone appeared a few times. The V gene is TRBV9, the J gene TRBJ2-1, with TRBD2 matching over 11 bases. This CDR3 region has 16 residues. V lost 0 bases, J lost 9 bases, and 8 bases stayed unmatched. Germline CDR1 is SGDLS and CDR2 is YYNGEE. Here the CDR3 DNA reads TGTGCCAGCAGCGTAGTGGCTAGCGGGGGGTCTAGTGAGCAGTTCTTC. Amino acid sequence: CASSVVASGGSSEQFF.

The chain is built from TRBV12-5 and TRBJ2-7, with 7 bases that match TRBD2. Looked up from germline, CDR1 is LGHNT and CDR2 is FRNRAP. V trimming: 0 bases; J trimming: 0 bases; junction bases outside the gene matches: 8. CDR3 size: 17 residues. The CDR3 here is CASGLVQGRGSSYEQYF. In DNA, the CDR3 is TGTGCTAGTGGTTTGGTACAAGGGAGGGGAAGCTCCTACGAGCAGTACTTC.

The V call is TRBV7-9, the J call TRBJ1-5; tentatively, D is TRBD1 (5 bases). The CDR3 has 13 residues. CDR1 and CDR2 (germline): SEHNR, FQNEAQ (reference sequence). Trimming shortened V by 6 bases and J by 4 bases, and 10 bases separated the two germline ends. CDR3 sequence reads: CASSLRGNQPQHF. The CDR3 bases are TGTGCCAGCAGTCTCCGGGGGAATCAGCCCCAGCATTTT.

This chain uses TRBV5-1 with TRBJ2-3, with TRBD2 matching 7 bases. The V and J ends lost 4 bases and 5 bases, in that order; junction bases with no gene match: 1. CDR1 is SGHRS and CDR2 is YFSETQ in the germline V gene. This CDR3 contains 12 residues. In DNA form, the CDR3 reads TGCGCCAGCAGCCCGGGGGGAGATACGCAGTATTTT. Translation gives CASSPGGDTQYF.

This clone came up once. This rearrangement joins TRBV6-6 to TRBJ2-5, with a tentative D call TRBD2 (5 bases). V was shortened by 2 bases and J by 2 bases, with 6 bases between the two germline ends. The CDR3 is 13 amino acids. The germline V gene has CDR1 MNHNY and CDR2 SVGAGI (reference sequence). As DNA, the CDR3 is TGTGCCAGCAGTTACAGGACTCAAGAGACCCAGTACTTC. It translates to CASSYRTQETQYF.

This chain links TRBV7-6 with TRBJ2-5, with D maybe TRBD1 (6 bases). The CDR3 length is 15 residues. Germline CDR1 SGHVS, CDR2 FNYEAQ. With 4 bases removed from V and 4 bases from J, the gap between germline ends came to 16 bases. Here the CDR3 reads CASSSGPGAGETQYF. CDR3 DNA: TGTGCCAGCAGCTCGGGACCAGGGGCTGGAGAGACCCAGTACTTC.

This clone was observed a single time. The V and J genes are TRBV24-1 and TRBJ2-3; 8 bases are shared with TRBD1. This CDR3 is built from 16 residues. Unmatched junction bases numbered 5, after V lost 4 bases and J lost 0 bases. Germline V gene data show CDR1 as KGHDR and CDR2 as SFDVKD. The CDR3 DNA reads TGTGCCACCAGTGACCCAGGGGGCGTCAGCACAGATACGCAGTATTTT. This sequence encodes CATSDPGGVSTDTQYF.

The rearrangement links TRBV7-3 to TRBJ2-1, with 12 bases lining up with TRBD2. This CDR3 has 16 amino acids. CDR1 is SGHTA and CDR2 is FQGTGA in the germline V gene. J was trimmed by 7 bases and V by 5 bases; bases with no gene match: 9. This CDR3 reads CASSPQLAGGLNEQFF. CDR3 sequence (DNA): TGTGCCAGCAGCCCCCAACTAGCGGGGGGCCTAAATGAGCAGTTCTTC.

The chain employs TRBV27 and TRBJ2-1; D is perhaps TRBD2 (5 bases). The CDR3 contains 15 residues. CDR1 is MNHEY, CDR2 SMNVEV, per germline (reference sequence). V was trimmed by 7 bases and J by 0 bases, leaving 13 bases between them. The CDR3 loop reads CASTLDFRSYNEQFF. CDR3 bases: TGTGCCAGCACCCTGGACTTCCGCTCCTACAATGAGCAGTTCTTC.

This clone was observed once. The chain employs TRBV29-1 and TRBJ1-2, with D perhaps TRBD1 (5 bases). CDR3 length equals 15 residues. The V gene's germline CDR1 is SQVTM and CDR2 ANQGSEA. With 1 base removed from V and 3 bases from J, the gap between germline ends came to 15 bases. CDR3 nucleotide sequence: TGCAGCGTTGAAGGGGCCGATCGGGGGGACTATGGCTACACCTTC. Protein product: CSVEGADRGDYGYTF.

V usage is TRBV4-1 and J usage is TRBJ1-2, with 7 bases aligning to TRBD1. Germline V gives CDR1 MGHRA, CDR2 YSYEKL. V trimming: 0 bases; J trimming: 2 bases; junction bases outside the gene matches: 3. The CDR3 covers 15 residues. CDR3 in DNA: TGCGCCAGCAGCCAAGAGGAGGGGGCAAACTATGGCTACACCTTC. Translation: CASSQEEGANYGYTF.

In this sample, this clone turned up once. The chain employs TRBV6-2 or TRBV6-3 and TRBJ1-3, with D maybe TRBD1 (6 bases). In germline, CDR1 is MNHEY, CDR2 SVGEGT. This CDR3 spans 17 amino acids. Deletions cut 2 bases from V and 0 bases from J, with 14 bases between. The CDR3 is CASSYGVDRSSGNTIYF. Here the CDR3 DNA reads TGTGCCAGCAGTTACGGGGTCGACAGGAGCTCTGGAAACACCATATATTTT.

The chain carries TRBV7-2 and TRBJ1-1; the D gene is possibly TRBD1 (6 bases). The V gene lost 5 bases and the J gene lost 5 bases, with 21 bases spanning the gap. From germline, CDR1 is SGHTA and CDR2 FQGNSA. The CDR3 is 16 amino acids. The CDR3 loop reads CASSGAQGQFFTEAFF. CDR3 DNA sequence: TGTGCCAGCAGCGGGGCCCAAGGACAGTTTTTTACTGAAGCTTTCTTT.